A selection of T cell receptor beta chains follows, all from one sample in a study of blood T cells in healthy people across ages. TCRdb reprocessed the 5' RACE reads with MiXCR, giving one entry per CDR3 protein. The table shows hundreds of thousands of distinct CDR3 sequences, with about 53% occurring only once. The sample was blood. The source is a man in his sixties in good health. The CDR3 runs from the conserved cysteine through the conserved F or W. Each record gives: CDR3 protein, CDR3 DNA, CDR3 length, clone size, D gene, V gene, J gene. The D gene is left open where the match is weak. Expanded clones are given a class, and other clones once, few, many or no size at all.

CDR3aa: CASRRTPGTGFYEQYF
CDR3nt: TGCGCCAGCCGCCGTACCCCCGGGACAGGGTTTTACGAGCAGTACTTC
len: 16
abundance: NA
d_gene: TRBD1
v_gene: TRBV5-1
j_gene: TRBJ2-7

CDR3aa: CASSFQGGTEETQYF
CDR3nt: TGTGCCAGCAGTTTTCAGGGTGGGACAGAAGAGACCCAGTACTTC
len: 15
abundance: NA
d_gene: TRBD1
v_gene: TRBV12-3/TRBV12-4
j_gene: TRBJ2-5

CDR3aa: CASKSGGSTDTQYF
CDR3nt: TGTGCCAGTAAATCGGGAGGGAGCACAGATACGCAGTATTTT
len: 14
abundance: NA
d_gene: TRBD2
v_gene: TRBV6-5
j_gene: TRBJ2-3

CDR3aa: CASSTQETQYF
CDR3nt: TGTGCCAGCAGCACCCAAGAGACCCAGTACTTC
len: 11
abundance: many
d_gene: NA
v_gene: TRBV5-1
j_gene: TRBJ2-5

CDR3aa: CASSSIGAGEQPQHF
CDR3nt: TGTGCCAGCAGCTCTATTGGGGCGGGGGAACAGCCCCAGCATTTT
len: 15
abundance: NA
d_gene: NA
v_gene: TRBV7-7
j_gene: TRBJ1-5

CDR3aa: CASSLEGTGNSYEQYF
CDR3nt: TGTGCCAGCAGCTTAGAAGGGACAGGGAACTCCTACGAGCAGTACTTC
len: 16
abundance: few
d_gene: TRBD1
v_gene: TRBV7-2
j_gene: TRBJ2-7

CDR3aa: CASSYEASGGEETQYF
CDR3nt: TGTGCCAGCAGTTACGAAGCTAGCGGGGGGGAAGAGACCCAGTACTTC
len: 16
abundance: few
d_gene: TRBD2
v_gene: TRBV6-6
j_gene: TRBJ2-5

CDR3aa: CAMRGGEETQYF
CDR3nt: TGTGCCATGCGGGGGGGCGAGGAGACCCAGTACTTC
len: 12
abundance: NA
d_gene: TRBD2
v_gene: TRBV6-4
j_gene: TRBJ2-5

CDR3aa: CASSFIGLAGADEQYF
CDR3nt: TGTGCCAGCAGTTTCATCGGACTAGCGGGGGCGGACGAGCAGTACTTC
len: 16
abundance: NA
d_gene: TRBD2
v_gene: TRBV6-6
j_gene: TRBJ2-7

CDR3aa: CAPRSLSAKNIQYF
CDR3nt: TGCGCCCCAAGATCTCTGTCGGCCAAAAACATTCAGTACTTC
len: 14
abundance: NA
d_gene: NA
v_gene: TRBV5-1
j_gene: TRBJ2-4

CDR3aa: CSARPGTGERHTEAFF
CDR3nt: TGCAGTGCTAGACCCGGGACAGGCGAAAGACACACTGAAGCTTTCTTT
len: 16
abundance: NA
d_gene: TRBD1
v_gene: TRBV20-1
j_gene: TRBJ1-1

CDR3aa: CASYPGDSTDTQYF
CDR3nt: TGCGCCAGCTATCCGGGGGACAGCACAGATACGCAGTATTTT
len: 14
abundance: NA
d_gene: NA
v_gene: TRBV5-1
j_gene: TRBJ2-3

CDR3aa: CASSLLAGQEQYF
CDR3nt: TGTGCCAGCAGCTTACTAGCGGGCCAGGAGCAGTACTTC
len: 13
abundance: NA
d_gene: TRBD2
v_gene: TRBV7-2
j_gene: TRBJ2-4

CDR3aa: CACGLAPYEQYF
CDR3nt: TGTGCCTGCGGACTAGCCCCCTACGAGCAGTACTTC
len: 12
abundance: NA
d_gene: TRBD2
v_gene: TRBV2
j_gene: TRBJ2-7

CDR3aa: CASRAGGWNEKLFF
CDR3nt: TGTGCCAGCAGAGCAGGGGGATGGAATGAAAAACTGTTTTTT
len: 14
abundance: NA
d_gene: TRBD1
v_gene: TRBV6-5
j_gene: TRBJ1-4

CDR3aa: CASSDNPGTATDTQYF
CDR3nt: TGTGCCAGCAGTGATAACCCCGGGACTGCCACAGATACGCAGTATTTT
len: 16
abundance: NA
d_gene: NA
v_gene: TRBV6-1
j_gene: TRBJ2-3

CDR3aa: CASRGRQVYNSPLHF
CDR3nt: TGTGCCAGCAGGGGAAGACAGGTCTATAATTCACCCCTCCACTTT
len: 15
abundance: NA
d_gene: NA
v_gene: TRBV12-3/TRBV12-4
j_gene: TRBJ1-6

CDR3aa: CASSEWMNTGEKGGGYTF
CDR3nt: TGTGCCAGCAGTGAATGGATGAATACCGGGGAAAAAGGTGGTGGCTACACCTTC
len: 18
abundance: once
d_gene: NA
v_gene: TRBV25-1
j_gene: TRBJ1-2

CDR3aa: CASSLNPIAGEQAQYF
CDR3nt: TGCGCCAGCAGCTTGAACCCGATTGCCGGCGAGCAAGCGCAGTATTTT
len: 16
abundance: once
d_gene: NA
v_gene: TRBV5-1
j_gene: TRBJ2-3

CDR3aa: CASSSGAHMNSPLHF
CDR3nt: TGTGCCAGCAGCTCAGGAGCCCATATGAATTCACCCCTCCACTTT
len: 15
abundance: NA
d_gene: NA
v_gene: TRBV7-9
j_gene: TRBJ1-6

CDR3aa: CASSVYSGFGEQFF
CDR3nt: TGCGCCAGCAGCGTGTACAGCGGGTTTGGTGAGCAGTTCTTC
len: 14
abundance: NA
d_gene: NA
v_gene: TRBV5-1
j_gene: TRBJ2-1

CDR3aa: CASSPTGRESTDTQYF
CDR3nt: TGTGCCAGTAGCCCCACTGGACGGGAAAGCACAGATACGCAGTATTTT
len: 16
abundance: NA
d_gene: NA
v_gene: TRBV19
j_gene: TRBJ2-3

CDR3aa: CASSLQGEGQETQYF
CDR3nt: TGTGCCAGCAGCCTACAAGGTGAGGGGCAAGAGACCCAGTACTTC
len: 15
abundance: NA
d_gene: NA
v_gene: TRBV4-2
j_gene: TRBJ2-5

CDR3aa: CASSLAGVTISPLHF
CDR3nt: TGTGCCAGCAGCTTGGCGGGTGTCACAATTTCACCCCTCCACTTT
len: 15
abundance: NA
d_gene: NA
v_gene: TRBV5-4
j_gene: TRBJ1-6

CDR3aa: CASSSPEGVNEQYF
CDR3nt: TGTGCCAGCAGCTCCCCTGAGGGGGTGAACGAGCAGTACTTC
len: 14
abundance: NA
d_gene: NA
v_gene: TRBV7-2
j_gene: TRBJ2-7

CDR3aa: CSARRQGGTGELFF
CDR3nt: TGCAGTGCTAGGAGGCAGGGTGGGACCGGGGAGCTGTTTTTT
len: 14
abundance: many
d_gene: NA
v_gene: TRBV20-1
j_gene: TRBJ2-2

CDR3aa: CSSGLPGLAGGFQFF
CDR3nt: TGCAGCTCGGGCCTTCCGGGACTAGCGGGGGGGTTCCAGTTCTTC
len: 15
abundance: NA
d_gene: TRBD2
v_gene: TRBV29-1
j_gene: TRBJ2-1

CDR3aa: CASSSAGGGRTDTQYF
CDR3nt: TGTGCCAGCAGCTCAGCGGGCGGGGGCCGCACAGATACGCAGTATTTT
len: 16
abundance: once
d_gene: NA
v_gene: TRBV5-4
j_gene: TRBJ2-3

CDR3aa: CASTAGQGKYEQYF
CDR3nt: TGTGCCAGCACCGCTGGACAGGGGAAGTACGAGCAGTACTTC
len: 14
abundance: many
d_gene: TRBD1
v_gene: TRBV6-5
j_gene: TRBJ2-7

CDR3aa: CASSFSGGYYNEQFF
CDR3nt: TGTGCCAGCAGTTTCTCTGGGGGCTACTACAATGAGCAGTTCTTC
len: 15
abundance: few
d_gene: NA
v_gene: TRBV12-3/TRBV12-4
j_gene: TRBJ2-1

CDR3aa: CSVKGGVGLETQYF
CDR3nt: TGCAGCGTGAAGGGCGGGGTCGGTTTAGAGACCCAGTACTTC
len: 14
abundance: few
d_gene: NA
v_gene: TRBV29-1
j_gene: TRBJ2-5